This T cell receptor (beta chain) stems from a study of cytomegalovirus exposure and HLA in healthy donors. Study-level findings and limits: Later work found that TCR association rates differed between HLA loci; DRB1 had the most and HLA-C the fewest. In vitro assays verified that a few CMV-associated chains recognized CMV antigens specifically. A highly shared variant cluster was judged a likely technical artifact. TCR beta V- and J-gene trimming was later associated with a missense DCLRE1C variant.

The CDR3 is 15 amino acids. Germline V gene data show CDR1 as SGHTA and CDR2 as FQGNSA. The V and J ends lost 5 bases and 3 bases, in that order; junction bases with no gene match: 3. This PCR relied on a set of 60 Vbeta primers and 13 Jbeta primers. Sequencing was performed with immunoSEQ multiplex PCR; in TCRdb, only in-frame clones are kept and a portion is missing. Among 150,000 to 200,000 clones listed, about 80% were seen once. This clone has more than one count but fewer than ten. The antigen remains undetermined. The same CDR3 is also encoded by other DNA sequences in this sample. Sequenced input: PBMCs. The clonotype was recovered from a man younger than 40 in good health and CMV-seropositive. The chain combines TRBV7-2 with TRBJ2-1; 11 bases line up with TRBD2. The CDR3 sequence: CASSPGTSGYNEQFF. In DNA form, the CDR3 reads TGTGCCAGCAGCCCCGGGACTAGCGGCTACAATGAGCAGTTCTTC.